This TCR beta chain appears in the sequencing data of a study of T cell changes during pregnancy in multiple sclerosis. Sequencing used immunoSEQ multiplex PCR; TCRdb keeps in-frame clones, though not all of them. This table has around 72,000 clones, 90% to 95% appearing once. This CDR3 is 15 amino acids long. CDR1 and CDR2 from the germline V gene are SGDLS and YYNGEE. Trimming cost V 4 bases and J 10 bases; bases outside gene matches: 11. The receptor was isolated from a female donor in good health, enrolled as a control in a pregnancy study. The chain carries TRBV9 and TRBJ1-6; 7 bases are shared with TRBD1. The starting material was peripheral blood, obtained in the second trimester of pregnancy. This CDR3 reads CASSPNQGETSPLHF. The CDR3 coding sequence is TGTGCCAGCAGCCCAAATCAGGGGGAAACGTCACCCCTCCACTTT.